Listed below are T cell receptor beta chains from one sample, sequenced in a study of cytomegalovirus exposure and HLA in healthy donors. The assay was immunoSEQ multiplex PCR, and TCRdb's table has in-frame clones only and misses some. The sample lists about 140,000 clones, approximately 79% occurring once. Sequencing was done on a sample of PBMCs. The receptors shown here come from a man aged 40-55 years in good health and CMV-seropositive. CDR3s include the opening cysteine and the closing phenylalanine or tryptophan. Each record gives: V gene, CDR3 length, J gene, clone size, D gene, CDR3 DNA, CDR3 protein. The D gene is left open where the match is weak. Some rows mark clone size as missing; the rest say once, few, many or name a class of expanded clone.

TRBV10-2,13,TRBJ1-2,-,-,TGCGCCAGCAGTGTGAGCAGGGCCGGCGGCTACACCTTC,CASSVSRAGGYTF
TRBV6-1,15,TRBJ1-5,-,-,TGTGCCAGCAGTGAATGGGCAGGGCTCAATCAGCCCCAGCATTTT,CASSEWAGLNQPQHF
TRBV4-2,21,TRBJ2-4,-,TRBD2,TGTGCCAGCAGCCCCGGACTAGCGGGAGCAGGAGGGAGGGGGGCTAAAAACATTCAGTACTTC,CASSPGLAGAGGRGAKNIQYF
TRBV10-1,13,TRBJ1-1,-,-,TGCGCCAGCAGTGAGTCGACAGCTGGTGAAGCTTTCTTT,CASSESTAGEAFF
TRBV10-3,16,TRBJ2-2,-,-,TGTGCCATCAGGGGGGGGGCGGCGACACGCACCGGGGAGCTGTTTTTT,CAIRGGAATRTGELFF
TRBV5-1,14,TRBJ2-7,-,-,TGCGCCAGCAGCTGGCGGGGTACCTCCTACGAGCAGTACTTC,CASSWRGTSYEQYF
TRBV5-1,14,TRBJ2-7,few,-,TGCGCCAGCAGCTTTTCGGCGGGTAACTACGAGCAGTACTTC,CASSFSAGNYEQYF
TRBV4-2,20,TRBJ2-2,-,TRBD2,TGTGCCAGCAGCCCCGAGGTAGCGGGAGGCCTGATTTTGAACACCGGGGAGCTGTTTTTT,CASSPEVAGGLILNTGELFF
TRBV29-1,10,TRBJ1-2,-,-,TGCAGCGCCGGGGACACTGGCTACACCTTC,CSAGDTGYTF
TRBV9,17,TRBJ2-1,-,-,TGTGCCAGCAGCGTAGTGGGGGGGGCTAGCTCCTACAATGAGCAGTTCTTC,CASSVVGGASSYNEQFF